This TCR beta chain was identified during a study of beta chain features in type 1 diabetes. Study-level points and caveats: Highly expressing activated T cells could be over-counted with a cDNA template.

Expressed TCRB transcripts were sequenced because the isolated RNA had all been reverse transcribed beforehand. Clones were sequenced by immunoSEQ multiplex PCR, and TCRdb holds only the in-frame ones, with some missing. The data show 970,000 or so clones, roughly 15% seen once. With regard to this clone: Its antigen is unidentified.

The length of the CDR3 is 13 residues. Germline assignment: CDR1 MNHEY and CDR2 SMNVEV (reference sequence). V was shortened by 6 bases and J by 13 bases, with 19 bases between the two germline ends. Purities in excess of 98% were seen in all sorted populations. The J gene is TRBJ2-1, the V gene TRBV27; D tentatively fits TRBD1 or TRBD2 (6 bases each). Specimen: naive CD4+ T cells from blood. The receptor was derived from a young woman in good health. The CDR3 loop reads CASRLRGANAQFF. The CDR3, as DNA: TGTGCCAGCAGGTTAAGGGGGGCGAACGCCCAGTTCTTC.